These T cell receptor beta chains were read from a single sample in a study of T-cell reconstitution after alpha-beta-depleted transplantation in children. TCRdb called the PCR reads again in MiXCR, with one record for every CDR3 protein. In the table there are a few hundred thousand distinct CDR3 sequences, around 8.9% of which are singletons. Sequencing used PBMCs from the stem cell graft donor, obtained from the stem cell graft. The source is a human donor who donated a stem cell graft to a child with SCID. Each CDR3 is given with its conserved first and last residue. The order of the fields is V gene, J gene, clone size, D gene, CDR3 DNA, CDR3 protein. A D gene is named only where the DNA matches it firmly. Clone sizes are given selectively: once, few, many, or a class where the clone is expanded.

v_gene: TRBV4-1; j_gene: TRBJ1-1; abundance: many; d_gene: TRBD1; CDR3nt: TGCGCCAGCAGCCAGGGACAGGGGGGCACTGAAGCTTTCTTT; CDR3aa: CASSQGQGGTEAFF
v_gene: TRBV7-6; j_gene: TRBJ1-1; abundance: many; d_gene: -; CDR3nt: TGTGCCAGCAGCCCCTTACTTGGTAACACTGAAGCTTTCTTT; CDR3aa: CASSPLLGNTEAFF
v_gene: TRBV27; j_gene: TRBJ2-6; abundance: many; d_gene: -; CDR3nt: TGTGCCAGCAGTTTTGCAGCCAACTCTGGGGCCAACGTCCTGACTTTC; CDR3aa: CASSFAANSGANVLTF
v_gene: TRBV5-1; j_gene: TRBJ1-5; abundance: many; d_gene: -; CDR3nt: TGCGCCAGCAGACTGACCGGCCTAAGCAATCAGCCCCAGCATTTT; CDR3aa: CASRLTGLSNQPQHF
v_gene: TRBV29-1; j_gene: TRBJ2-5; abundance: many; d_gene: -; CDR3nt: TGCAGCGTTGAAGATGTGAGGTTGAACGGGGGAGAGACCCAGTACTTC; CDR3aa: CSVEDVRLNGGETQYF
v_gene: TRBV5-1; j_gene: TRBJ2-2; abundance: many; d_gene: -; CDR3nt: TGCGCCAGCAGCTTAGGGCTAGTCTCCGGGGAGCTGTTTTTT; CDR3aa: CASSLGLVSGELFF
v_gene: TRBV20-1; j_gene: TRBJ2-7; abundance: -; d_gene: TRBD1; CDR3nt: TGCAGTGCCAATCCGACAGGGGAATTTATGTACGAGCAGTACTTC; CDR3aa: CSANPTGEFMYEQYF
v_gene: TRBV30; j_gene: TRBJ2-7; abundance: many; d_gene: -; CDR3nt: TGTGCCTGGAGTGTACAGAGGGGCGAGCAGTACTTC; CDR3aa: CAWSVQRGEQYF
v_gene: TRBV5-4; j_gene: TRBJ2-6; abundance: many; d_gene: -; CDR3nt: TGTGCCAGCAGCTTGGTTCCTGGGGCCAACGTCCTGACTTTC; CDR3aa: CASSLVPGANVLTF
v_gene: TRBV15; j_gene: TRBJ1-3; abundance: -; d_gene: -; CDR3nt: TGTGCCACCAGCAGAGATCTTTCGGGCGAAGGAAACACCATATATTTT; CDR3aa: CATSRDLSGEGNTIYF
v_gene: TRBV3-1; j_gene: TRBJ1-2; abundance: many; d_gene: -; CDR3nt: TGTGCCAGCAGCCAAAGACGGGCCCTAGATGGCTACACCTTC; CDR3aa: CASSQRRALDGYTF
v_gene: TRBV29-1; j_gene: TRBJ2-3; abundance: many; d_gene: -; CDR3nt: TGCAGCGGCCAACAGGGACCTTGGGCAGATACGCAGTATTTT; CDR3aa: CSGQQGPWADTQYF
v_gene: TRBV12-3/TRBV12-4; j_gene: TRBJ1-1; abundance: many; d_gene: -; CDR3nt: TGTGCCAGCAGTTCGGGCCGATCCATCATGAACACTGAAGCTTTCTTT; CDR3aa: CASSSGRSIMNTEAFF
v_gene: TRBV6-1; j_gene: TRBJ1-6; abundance: -; d_gene: TRBD1; CDR3nt: TGTGCCAGCAGTACCTCAGGGGGTAATTCACCCCTCCACTTT; CDR3aa: CASSTSGGNSPLHF
v_gene: TRBV6-1; j_gene: TRBJ2-1; abundance: many; d_gene: TRBD1; CDR3nt: TGTGCCAGCAGTGACACAGGGGGCGGGTCCTACAATGAGCAGTTCTTC; CDR3aa: CASSDTGGGSYNEQFF
v_gene: TRBV4-3; j_gene: TRBJ2-7; abundance: many; d_gene: -; CDR3nt: TGCGCCAGCAGCCAAGATAAACGGGGGTTCTACGAGCAGTACTTC; CDR3aa: CASSQDKRGFYEQYF
v_gene: TRBV4-2; j_gene: TRBJ2-5; abundance: few; d_gene: TRBD2; CDR3nt: TGTGCCAGCAGCAGTAGCGGGCGGCCCGCCACCCAGTACTTC; CDR3aa: CASSSSGRPATQYF